The 17 T cell receptor beta chains reported below all come from one sample, sequenced in a study of tumor-infiltrating lymphocytes in primary liver carcinoma. Production of TCR beta cDNA used roughly 0.55 ug total RNA together with a constant-region primer. Three nested multiplex PCR rounds, a slightly modified ARM-PCR, produced the libraries for TCR beta. The first two PCR rounds, around 10 cycles each, used TRBV1-TRBV30 forward primers and a C-beta reverse primer. Each CDR3 protein gets one entry after TCRdb re-called the multiplex PCR reads with MiXCR. The data contain approximately 23,000 distinct CDR3 sequences, 80% of them seen just once; the ten biggest clones take up 35%. Both RNA and DNA were isolated together from roughly 20-30 mg of bulk tissue that had not been sorted. Sequenced sample: liver tumor tissue from sampling region 2. Indicated subset: tumor region T2, inferior pole. The receptor set was obtained from a woman aged 25-40 years with primary liver carcinoma and hepatitis B virus infection.

The chain's CDR3 is CVCIPRLGDTQYF. The CDR3 region has the DNA TGTGTCTGCATCCCGAGGTTGGGGGATACGCAGTATTTT. The rearrangement links TRBV5-4 to TRBJ2-3; unclear D gene. The CDR3 runs 13 residues. Germline CDR1 is SGHNT and CDR2 is YYREEE (reference sequence). Full variable domain (missing parts from reference TRBV5-4 and TRBJ2-3): ETGVTQSPTHLIKTRGQQVTLRCSSQSGHNTVSWYQQALGQGPQFIFQYYREEENGRGNFPPRFSGLQFPNYSSELNVNALELDDSALYLCVCIPRLGDTQYFGPGTRLTVL.

Note on this clonotype: At one boundary the junction diverges from the germline segment, which might be a read error. This sequence joins TRBV6-1 and TRBJ2-2, with D possibly TRBD2 on 6 matching bases. Germline values: CDR1 MNHNS, CDR2 SASEGT. The CDR3 has 19 residues. DNA for the CDR3: TGTGCCATCAGTGAAACCCTTCCCGGGGGTGCCGCGAACACCGGAGAGCTGTTTTTT. Encoded protein: CAISETLPGGAANTGELFF.

Regarding this clonotype: The junction departs from the called germline gene at one end, perhaps through a read error. The chain carries TRBV4-3 and TRBJ2-1; D call uncertain. Germline V gene lookup returns CDR1 LGHNA and CDR2 YSLEER. CDR3 size: 14 residues. DNA for the CDR3: TGCGCCAACAGCCGCACAGAGTTGGTCAATGAGCAATTCTTC. It codes for CANSRTELVNEQFF.

Comments on this clonotype: A junction boundary mismatches the germline segment, possibly from a read error. The genes are TRBV6-5 and TRBJ1-1; D call uncertain. Germline V gene data show CDR1 as MNHEY and CDR2 as SVGAGI. CDR3 size: 13 residues. The CDR3 sequence is CVSTEGTYTEASF. The DNA for the CDR3 is TGTGTCAGCACTGAGGGAACTTACACTGAAGCTTCATTT.

This chain connects TRBV12-3 or TRBV12-4 to TRBJ2-2, with D perhaps given as TRBD1 or TRBD2 (6 bases each). This CDR3 is built from 15 residues. The V gene lost 11 bases and the J gene lost 0 bases, with 16 bases spanning the gap. CDR3 residues: CACRGRDTNTGELFF. The CDR3 coding sequence is TGTGCCTGCCGGGGGCGTGACACGAACACCGGGGAGCTGTTTTTT.

The V and J genes are TRBV11-3 and TRBJ2-1, with TRBD2 identical over 8 bases. The V gene's germline CDR1 is SGHNT and CDR2 YENEEA. V gave up 5 bases and J gave up 8 bases; unmatched junction bases: 11. CDR3 length equals 15 residues. The CDR3 DNA is TGTGCCAGCAGCCCACTATCGGGGGGGGGTTATGAGCAGTTCTTC. Amino acid sequence: CASSPLSGGGYEQFF.

On this clonotype: Its ends do not fully match the called genes, so a read error is possible. This CDR3 is CAISQDPRRAFNTEAFF. The CDR3 DNA is TGCGCCATCAGCCAAGACCCACGGAGAGCCTTTAACACTGAAGCCTTCTTT. This rearrangement joins TRBV4-1 to TRBJ1-1; D not certain. Germline CDR1 is MGHRA and CDR2 is YSYEKL. The CDR3 extends over 17 amino acids.

As for this clonotype: Possible read error: a much larger clone is one base away. This sequence joins TRBV19 and TRBJ2-1; D remains ambiguous. Per germline, CDR1 LNHDA and CDR2 SQIVND (reference sequence). This CDR3 has 11 residues. Written as DNA, the CDR3 is TGTGCCACGTCTAGTTGGGATGAGAAGTTCTTC. Its protein is CATSSWDEKFF.

Concerning this clonotype itself: At one end the junction does not follow the germline gene, possibly because of a read error. The chain combines TRBV10-2 with TRBJ2-1, with D maybe TRBD2 (5 bases). CDR1 is WSHSY, CDR2 SAAADI, per germline. This CDR3 contains 14 residues. The CDR3: CASRRREGYNEQIF. DNA of the CDR3: TGCGCCAGCAGGCGTAGAGAGGGTTACAATGAGCAGATCTTC.

As regards this clonotype: A read error may produce the germline difference seen at one junction end. This rearrangement joins TRBV4-3 to TRBJ2-1; a possible D gene is TRBD2 (6 bases). There are 16 residues in the CDR3. CDR1 is LGHNA and CDR2 is YSLEER in the germline V gene. The CDR3: CAVSQDAGSSYDEQFF. Here the CDR3 DNA reads TGCGCCGTCAGCCAAGATGCGGGAAGCTCCTACGATGAGCAGTTCTTC.

Comment on this clonotype: One junction end does not reproduce the germline sequence, and a read error may be involved. This chain connects TRBV28 to TRBJ2-3, with D tentatively TRBD1 or TRBD2 (5 bases each). This CDR3 is 15 amino acids long. Germline CDR1 MDHEN, CDR2 SYDVKM. CDR3 nucleotide sequence: TGTGCCAGCACTCGGGCTAGCTGGGTGACAGATACGCAGTATTTC. Its protein is CASTRASWVTDTQYF.

In DNA form, the CDR3 reads TGTGCCAGCAGCTTACAAAGGGGACAGGGGAACTATGAGCAGTTCTTC. It encodes CASSLQRGQGNYEQFF. The V call is TRBV7-3, the J call TRBJ2-1, with TRBD1 matching 10 bases. CDR1 and CDR2 (germline): SGHTA, FQGTGA. This CDR3 spans 16 amino acids. V gave up 2 bases and J gave up 8 bases; unmatched junction bases: 9.

Turning to this clonotype: A read error may account for a junction end that differs from germline. This sequence joins TRBV10-1 and TRBJ2-1; 10 nucleotides line up with TRBD2. CDR1 and CDR2 (germline): WNHNN, SYGVQD (reference sequence). The length of the CDR3 is 15 residues. CDR3 in amino acids: CTSSLRLAGMNEQFF. In DNA form, the CDR3 reads TGTACCAGCAGTCTTCGACTAGCGGGTATGAATGAGCAGTTCTTC.

In this sample, this clonotype is medium-sized. The rearrangement joins TRBV29-1 to TRBJ2-7; D is unresolved. CDR1 is SQVTM, CDR2 ANQGSEA, per germline. This CDR3 is built from 12 residues. The V end was cut by 2 bases, the J end by 0 bases, with 5 bases between. The CDR3 region has the DNA TGCAGCGTTGAAACCGGCTCCTACGAGCAGTACTTC. Amino acids: CSVETGSYEQYF.

This chain connects TRBV5-4 to TRBJ2-3, with a possible D match to TRBD1 (5 bases). V lost 4 bases and J 5 bases, leaving 23 bases between the germline ends. Germline V gene lookup returns CDR1 SGHNT and CDR2 YYREEE (reference sequence). This CDR3 region has 17 residues. This CDR3 is CASSVDGHPSPIDTQYF. The CDR3 bases are TGTGCCAGCAGCGTAGACGGACACCCTTCACCTATAGATACGCAGTATTTT.

This clonotype was seen a handful of times. Germline and junction disagree at one end, which may indicate a read error. J is TRBJ2-2 and V is TRBV7-8; 14 positions agree with TRBD2. From germline, CDR1 is SGHVS and CDR2 FQNEAQ. The CDR3 contains 18 residues. The DNA for the CDR3 is TGTGCCGGCAGCTCCTTTAGACTAGCGGGAGGGGACACCGGGGAGCTGTTTTTT. It is translated as CAGSSFRLAGGDTGELFF.

For this clonotype: An end of the junction does not agree with germline; a read error may underlie this. This sequence joins TRBV11-2 and TRBJ2-7; D is uncertain. The V gene's germline CDR1 is SGHAT and CDR2 FQNNGV. The CDR3 length is 13 residues. DNA of the CDR3: TGTGTCAGCAGCTTAGACTCAGACTACGAGCAGTACTTC. Translation gives CVSSLDSDYEQYF.